Below, 20 T cell receptor beta chains from the same sample are listed, as sequenced in a study of Graves' ophthalmopathy and Graves' hyperthyroidism. CDR3 regions of TCR beta were amplified from RNA transcripts. HTBI-primed RT-PCR formed the first round, and a multiplex PCR formed the second. From the multiplex PCR reads, TCRdb called clonotypes with MiXCR, one entry per CDR3 protein. The data contain about 1.2 million distinct CDR3 sequences, about two fifths of them singletons. The sample was peripheral blood or thyroid tissue (not recorded which). All receptors derive from an adult man with Graves' hyperthyroidism.

This clonotype has only a few counts. The chain links TRBV2 to TRBJ2-1; D is undetermined. CDR1 and CDR2 (germline): SNHLY, FYNNEI. The CDR3 covers 14 residues. Trimming took 6 bases from V and 7 from J, leaving 16 bases between them. The CDR3 DNA follows: TGTGCCAGCAGCTTAGAGAGCCAATTAAATGAGCAGTTCTTC. Translated: CASSLESQLNEQFF. The variable domain in full, with the rest retrieved from reference TRBV2 and TRBJ2-1, is EPEVTQTPSHQVTQMGQEVILRCVPISNHLYFYWYRQILGQKVEFLVSFYNNEISEKSEIFDDQFSVERPDGSNFTLKIRSTKLEDSAMYFCASSLESQLNEQFFGPGTRLTVL.

This clonotype was seen many times. J is TRBJ2-7 and V is TRBV20-1; D is unresolved. Germline assignment: CDR1 DFQATT and CDR2 SNEGSKA (reference sequence). Trimming shortened V by 0 bases and J by 0 bases, and 15 bases separated the two germline ends. This CDR3 contains 16 residues. The CDR3 DNA reads as TGCAGTGCTAGAGATTGGGGTGCAACAAGCTCCTACGAGCAGTACTTC. Encoded protein: CSARDWGATSSYEQYF.

The sample holds a few counts of this clonotype. V usage is TRBV20-1 and J usage is TRBJ1-2; D gene uncertain. Germline CDR1 DFQATT, CDR2 SNEGSKA (reference sequence). The CDR3 has 13 amino acids. The V gene lost 4 bases and the J gene lost 4 bases, with 13 bases spanning the gap. CDR3 DNA: TGCAGTGCTAAGGCAAGGCAGGCCTATGGCTACACCTTC. Translation: CSAKARQAYGYTF.

This clonotype has a count of ten or more. This chain connects TRBV20-1 to TRBJ1-2; D may be TRBD1 (5 bases). The germline CDR1 and CDR2 sequences are DFQATT and SNEGSKA (reference sequence). V was clipped by 1 base and J by 2 bases, with 11 bases between them. The CDR3 contains 14 residues. Here the CDR3 reads CSARGGERNYGYTF. The CDR3 nucleotides are TGCAGTGCTAGAGGGGGGGAGAGGAACTATGGCTACACCTTC.

In its sample, this clonotype was seen a few times. The rearrangement joins TRBV3-1 to TRBJ1-2; TRBD1 agrees at 8 bases. CDR1 LGHDT and CDR2 YNNKEL come from the germline V gene (reference sequence). V was clipped by 4 bases and J by 8 bases; unmatched bases: 6. The CDR3 loop spans 13 amino acids. In DNA form, the CDR3 reads TGTGCCAGCAGCCTCAGGACAGGGATGGGCTACACCTTC. Its translation is CASSLRTGMGYTF.

The gene calls are TRBV7-8 and TRBJ2-5; tentative D call: TRBD2 (7 bases). Germline CDR1 and CDR2: SGHVS and FQNEAQ. Trimming took off 6 bases at V and 0 bases at J, with 20 bases between the two ends. The CDR3 length is 17 residues. As DNA, the CDR3 is TGTGCCAGCAGTTGGGGACTATCGGGGGCTTACCAAGAGACCCAGTACTTC. This encodes CASSWGLSGAYQETQYF.

This chain links TRBV27 with TRBJ1-4; no firm D call. V was cut by 0 bases and J by 5 bases, with 10 bases left in between. CDR3 length: 15 residues. CDR1 is MNHEY and CDR2 is SMNVEV in the germline V gene (reference sequence). The CDR3 nucleotides are TGTGCCAGCAGTTTATCGGCAGGTGTGAATGAAAAACTGTTTTTT. The encoded protein is CASSLSAGVNEKLFF. Complete variable domain (other parts from reference TRBV27 and TRBJ1-4): EAQVTQNPRYLITVTGKKLTVTCSQNMNHEYMSWYRQDPGLGLRQIYYSMNVEVTDKGDVPEGYKVSRKEKRNFPLILESPSPNQTSLYFCASSLSAGVNEKLFFGSGTQLSVL.

The chain employs TRBV29-1 and TRBJ1-5; D may be TRBD1 (5 bases). This CDR3 is 13 amino acids long. Germline V gene data show CDR1 as SQVTM and CDR2 as ANQGSEA. The V end lost 7 bases, the J end lost 3 bases, and 13 bases lay between the germline ends. The CDR3 protein is CSAGAGPNQPQHF. DNA for the CDR3: TGCAGCGCCGGGGCCGGTCCCAATCAGCCCCAGCATTTT.

This rearrangement joins TRBV12-3 or TRBV12-4 to TRBJ1-2; D is unresolved. The CDR3 extends over 15 amino acids. V lost 5 bases, J lost 0 bases, and 13 bases lay in between. The CDR3 bases are TGTGCCAGCAGTGCTGGCAGAAAGGCTAACTATGGCTACACCTTC. It translates to CASSAGRKANYGYTF.

The chain uses TRBV2 and TRBJ2-7; no definite D call. The ends were cut back, 1 base at V and 5 bases at J, with 9 bases in the middle. This CDR3 contains 13 residues. The germline CDR1 and CDR2 sequences are SNHLY and FYNNEI. CDR3 in DNA: TGTGCCAGCAGTGAAGGCCCCGGAGACGAGCAGTACTTC. Translating it yields CASSEGPGDEQYF. The full variable domain, its missing parts supplied by reference TRBV2 and TRBJ2-7, is EPEVTQTPSHQVTQMGQEVILRCVPISNHLYFYWYRQILGQKVEFLVSFYNNEISEKSEIFDDQFSVERPDGSNFTLKIRSTKLEDSAMYFCASSEGPGDEQYFGPGTRLTVT.

V and J are TRBV29-1 and TRBJ1-3, with D uncertain. The CDR3 covers 14 residues. Trimming took 3 bases from V and 0 from J, leaving 9 bases between them. Germline V gene data show CDR1 as SQVTM and CDR2 as ANQGSEA. CDR3 sequence: CSVETSHSGNTIYF. In DNA form, the CDR3 reads TGCAGCGTTGAGACTAGCCACTCTGGAAACACCATATATTTT.

This sequence joins TRBV29-1 and TRBJ1-2; D is ambiguous. The germline V gene has CDR1 SQVTM and CDR2 ANQGSEA. With 5 bases removed from V and 5 bases from J, the gap between germline ends came to 18 bases. This CDR3 contains 14 residues. Here the CDR3 DNA reads TGCAGCGTTAAGCTAACTAGCGGGAGTTATGGCTACACCTTC. It is translated as CSVKLTSGSYGYTF. Full variable domain (missing parts from reference TRBV29-1 and TRBJ1-2): SAVISQKPSRDICQRGTSLTIQCQVDSQVTMMFWYRQQPGQSLTLIATANQGSEATYESGFVIDKFPISRPNLTFSTLTVSNMSPEDSSIYLCSVKLTSGSYGYTFGSGTRLTVV.

The chain recombines TRBV5-8 with TRBJ1-6; no clear D. V gave up 5 bases and J gave up 3 bases, with 15 bases separating them. Germline V lookup: CDR1 SGHTS, CDR2 YDEGEE. This CDR3 is built from 16 residues. The CDR3 spells CASSRTPRDYNSPLHF. The CDR3 region has the DNA TGTGCCAGCAGTCGAACCCCCCGGGACTATAATTCACCCCTCCACTTT.

This chain links TRBV30 with TRBJ2-7; a possible D gene is TRBD1 (5 bases). The germline V gene has CDR1 GTSNPN and CDR2 SVGIG (reference sequence). CDR3 length: 15 amino acids. V was shortened by 3 bases and J by 0 bases, with 15 bases between the two germline ends. The chain's CDR3 is CAWRVTGVVSYEQYF. The CDR3 DNA reads as TGTGCCTGGAGGGTAACAGGCGTCGTCTCCTACGAGCAGTACTTC.

This clonotype was counted only a few times. V gene TRBV2 combines with J gene TRBJ1-4, with D possibly TRBD1 on 5 matching bases. Trimming left V 4 bases short and J 0 bases short, with 12 bases between. This CDR3 has 16 residues. The V gene's germline CDR1 is SNHLY and CDR2 FYNNEI. The CDR3 here is CASSAATVATNEKLFF. CDR3 in DNA: TGTGCCAGCAGTGCCGCGACAGTCGCAACTAATGAAAAACTGTTTTTT.

The chain links TRBV2 to TRBJ2-5; 9 positions agree with TRBD1. Germline values: CDR1 SNHLY, CDR2 FYNNEI. This CDR3 is 13 amino acids long. CDR3 in DNA: TGTGCTACCGCGGGACAGGGAGTCGCGACCCAGTACTTC. It specifies CATAGQGVATQYF.

On this clonotype: A read error may explain this, as a much larger clone is one base away. The V and J genes are TRBV2 and TRBJ2-7; 7 positions agree with TRBD1. Germline V lookup: CDR1 SNHLY, CDR2 FYNNEI. The CDR3 spans 13 residues. CDR3: CASRKQGVYEQCF. The CDR3 coding sequence is TGTGCCAGCAGAAAGCAGGGGGTCTACGAGCAGTGCTTC.

This clonotype was picked up many times. This rearrangement joins TRBV14 to TRBJ2-7, with D possibly TRBD1 on 6 matching bases. This CDR3 is 14 amino acids long. Trimming took off 6 bases at V and 2 bases at J, with 14 bases between the two ends. Germline-derived CDR1 and CDR2 are SGHDN and FVKESK. The DNA for the CDR3 is TGTGCCAGCAGTTTACAGGGAGATACCTACGAGCAGTACTTC. Its protein is CASSLQGDTYEQYF.

This clonotype was seen at least ten times. The V and J genes are TRBV15 and TRBJ1-4; TRBD1 matches 7 bases. The CDR3 has 15 residues. Germline CDR1 reads LNHNV; CDR2 reads YYDKDF (reference sequence). Losses at the gene ends were 1 base for V and 3 bases for J; bases not matched to a gene: 2. The CDR3 DNA sequence: TGTGCCACCAGCAGAGGCGGGACAGCTAATGAAAAACTGTTTTTT. This translates into CATSRGGTANEKLFF.

The chain couples TRBV29-1 to TRBJ1-1; 7 bases are shared with TRBD1. This CDR3 spans 15 amino acids. V lost 7 bases to trimming and J lost 0 bases; unmatched junction nucleotides: 11. The germline V gene has CDR1 SQVTM and CDR2 ANQGSEA. DNA of the CDR3: TGCAGCGCTCCTCCCCCGACAGGGTTGAACACTGAAGCTTTCTTT. Translation: CSAPPPTGLNTEAFF.